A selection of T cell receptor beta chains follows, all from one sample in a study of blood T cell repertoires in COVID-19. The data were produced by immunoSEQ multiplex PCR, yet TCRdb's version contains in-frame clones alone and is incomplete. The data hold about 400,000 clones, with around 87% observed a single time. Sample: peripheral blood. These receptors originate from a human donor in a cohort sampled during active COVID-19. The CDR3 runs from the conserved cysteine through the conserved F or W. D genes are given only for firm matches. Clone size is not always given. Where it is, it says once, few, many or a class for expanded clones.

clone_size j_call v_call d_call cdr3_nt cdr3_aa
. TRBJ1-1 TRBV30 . TGTGCCGGGATTAACAGGGCCGGTACTGAAGCTTTCTTT CAGINRAGTEAFF
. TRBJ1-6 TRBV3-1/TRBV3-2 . TGTGCCAGCAGCCCCCAGGAAGGTGGCCTCCACTTT CASSPQEGGLHF
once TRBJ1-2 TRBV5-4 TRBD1 TGTGCCAGCAGCTCTATAGACAGGGCCGCGGGCTATGGCTACACCTTC CASSSIDRAAGYGYTF
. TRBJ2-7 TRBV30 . TGTGCCTGGAGTGCCGGCAGGGGACATACCTACGAGCAGTACTTC CAWSAGRGHTYEQYF
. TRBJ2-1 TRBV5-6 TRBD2 TGTGCCAGCAGCTTGGGGACTAGCAGGGGTAATGAGCAGTTCTTC CASSLGTSRGNEQFF
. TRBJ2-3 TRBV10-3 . TGTGCCATCAGTGAGTCGAGCGGCAGCACAGATACGCAGTATTTT CAISESSGSTDTQYF
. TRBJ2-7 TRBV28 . TGTGCCAGCAGCGACCCCGGGACTGCCCTTGAGGAGCAGTACTTC CASSDPGTALEEQYF
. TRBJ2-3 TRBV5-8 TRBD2 TGTGCCAGCAGCCTACTTACTAGCGGCTACACAGATACGCAGTATTTT CASSLLTSGYTDTQYF
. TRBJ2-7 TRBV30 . TGTGCCTGGAGGACAAGACCCCACACCGAGTACGAGCAGTACTTC CAWRTRPHTEYEQYF
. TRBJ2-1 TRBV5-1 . TGCGCCAGCAGCTTGGTGGGGGGAAGCAATGAGCAGTTCTTC CASSLVGGSNEQFF
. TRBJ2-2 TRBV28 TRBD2 TGTGCCAGCAGTCGAGCGGGAGGGACTACCGGGGAGCTGTTTTTT CASSRAGGTTGELFF
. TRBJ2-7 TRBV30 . TGTGCCTGGAGCGGCAGCGCTTACGAGCAGTACTTC CAWSGSAYEQYF
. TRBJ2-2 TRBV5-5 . TGTGCCAGCGCAGGAGGCACCGGGGAGCTGTTTTTT CASAGGTGELFF
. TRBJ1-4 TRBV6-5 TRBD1 TGTGCCAGCAAGCCCGACAGGGGAAACGAAAAACTGTTTTTT CASKPDRGNEKLFF
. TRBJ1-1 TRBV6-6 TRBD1 TGTGCCAGCAGTTACAGGGGGCAAACTGAAGCTTTCTTT CASSYRGQTEAFF
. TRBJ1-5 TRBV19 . TGTGCCAGTAGTATGGCTACAGGGAGCTTTCAGCCCCAGCATTTT CASSMATGSFQPQHF
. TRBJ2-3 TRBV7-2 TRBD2 TGTGCCAGCAGCGGACTAGGGGTGGATACGCAGTATTTT CASSGLGVDTQYF
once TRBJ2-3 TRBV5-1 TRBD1 TGCGCCAGCAGCTGGCGACAGGGGGCAACAGATACGCAGTATTTT CASSWRQGATDTQYF
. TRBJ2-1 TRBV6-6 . TGTGCCAGCAGTTACTCTAGGGGGGGTGAGCAGTTCTTC CASSYSRGGEQFF
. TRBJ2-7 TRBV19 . TGTGCCAGTAGCCCGGACTGGCGTGGTGAGCAGTACTTC CASSPDWRGEQYF
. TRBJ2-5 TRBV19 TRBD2 TGTGCCAGTAGGGGAGCGGGGCTCGGGGAGACCCAGTACTTC CASRGAGLGETQYF
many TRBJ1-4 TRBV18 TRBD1 TGTGCCAGCTCAGGACAGGGGCCAGCGGCAACTAATGAAAAACTGTTTTTT CASSGQGPAATNEKLFF
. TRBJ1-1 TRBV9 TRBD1 TGTGCCAGCAGCGCGGGGACAGGGGGCGCGGGGACTGAAGCTTTCTTT CASSAGTGGAGTEAFF